This T cell receptor beta chain was documented in a study of beta chain features in type 1 diabetes. Reverse transcribing all isolated RNA meant expressed TCRB transcripts were sequenced. Clones were read by immunoSEQ multiplex PCR, and TCRdb kept only the in-frame ones, dropping some. The sample includes 250,000 to 350,000 clones, 8% to 13% of them seen just once. Germline CDR1 is KGHSH and CDR2 is LQKENI. CDR3 length: 13 residues. After removal of 6 bases from V and 2 bases from J, the junction contained 4 bases not matched to a gene. This clone has just a few counts. The gene calls are TRBV18 and TRBJ2-7; 7 bases agree with TRBD2. This TCR derives from a woman in her twenties or thirties in good health. Sample: naive CD4+ T cells from blood. CDR3 sequence: CASSIRGAYEQYF. The DNA for the CDR3 is TGTGCCAGCTCTATTCGGGGGGCCTACGAGCAGTACTTC.